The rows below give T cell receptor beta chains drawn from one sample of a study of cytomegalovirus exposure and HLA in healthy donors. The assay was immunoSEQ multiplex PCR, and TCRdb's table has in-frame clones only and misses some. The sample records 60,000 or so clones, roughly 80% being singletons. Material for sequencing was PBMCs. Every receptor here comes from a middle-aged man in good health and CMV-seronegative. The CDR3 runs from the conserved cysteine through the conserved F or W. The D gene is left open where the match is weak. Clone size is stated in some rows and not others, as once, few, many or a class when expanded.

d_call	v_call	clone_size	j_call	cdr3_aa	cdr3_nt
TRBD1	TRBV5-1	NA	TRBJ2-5	CASSLTGQGGGETQYF	TGCGCCAGCAGCTTGACGGGACAAGGGGGCGGAGAGACCCAGTACTTC
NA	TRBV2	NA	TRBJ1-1	CASSEEYTEAFF	TGTGCCAGCAGTGAGGAGTACACTGAAGCTTTCTTT
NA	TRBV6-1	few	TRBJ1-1	CASKQNTEAFF	TGTGCCAGCAAGCAGAACACTGAAGCTTTCTTT
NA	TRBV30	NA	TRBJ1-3	CASWSEGQGITNTIYF	TGTGCCTCGTGGAGTGAAGGTCAGGGGATAACGAACACCATATATTTT
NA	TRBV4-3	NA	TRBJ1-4	CASSQEIGLRGGANEKLFF	TGCGCCAGCAGCCAAGAAATTGGGCTGCGCGGGGGGGCTAATGAAAAACTGTTTTTT
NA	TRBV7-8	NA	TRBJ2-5	CASSPVLLETQYF	TGTGCCAGCAGTCCGGTTCTACTAGAGACCCAGTACTTC
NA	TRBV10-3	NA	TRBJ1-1	CAISESDSFNLNTEAFF	TGTGCCATCAGTGAGAGTGACAGCTTTAATTTGAACACTGAAGCTTTCTTT
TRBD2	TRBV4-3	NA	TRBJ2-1	CASSQLLAGAGGEQFF	TGCGCCAGCAGCCAATTGCTAGCGGGGGCCGGGGGCGAGCAGTTCTTC
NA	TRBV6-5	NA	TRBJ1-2	CASSSRTVGNGYTF	TGTGCCAGCAGTTCGAGGACAGTTGGGAATGGCTACACCTTC
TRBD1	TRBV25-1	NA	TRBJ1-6	CASRQSQTGTGVNSPLHF	TGTGCCAGCAGACAAAGTCAAACCGGGACAGGAGTTAATTCACCCCTCCACTTT
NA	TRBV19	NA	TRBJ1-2	CASSPQDRNYGYTF	TGTGCCAGTAGTCCCCAAGACAGGAACTATGGCTACACCTTC
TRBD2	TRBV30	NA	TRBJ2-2	CAWSALAGNTGELFF	TGTGCCTGGAGCGCTCTAGCGGGGAACACCGGGGAGCTGTTTTTT
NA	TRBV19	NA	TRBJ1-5	CASSMLTGNYQPQHF	TGTGCCAGTAGTATGTTAACAGGGAATTATCAGCCCCAGCATTTT
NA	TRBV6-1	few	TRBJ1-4	CASRETETNEKLFF	TGTGCCAGCAGAGAAACAGAGACTAATGAAAAACTGTTTTTT
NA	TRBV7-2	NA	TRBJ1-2	CASSPIRGAYGYTF	TGTGCCAGCAGCCCCATCCGGGGGGCCTATGGCTACACCTTC
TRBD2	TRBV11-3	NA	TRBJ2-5	CASSLGGGSIETQYF	TGTGCCAGCAGCTTAGGCGGGGGGTCTATTGAGACCCAGTACTTC
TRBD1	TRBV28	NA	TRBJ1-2	CASSYYRDRAPNYGYTF	TGTGCCAGCAGTTATTACCGGGACAGGGCCCCTAACTATGGCTACACCTTC
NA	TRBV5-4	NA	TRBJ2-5	CASSRAAGLETQYF	TGTGCCAGCAGCCGGGCGGCGGGCTTGGAGACCCAGTACTTC
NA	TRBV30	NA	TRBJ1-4	CAWSEGVSNEKLFF	TGTGCCTGGAGCGAAGGGGTTTCTAATGAAAAACTGTTTTTT
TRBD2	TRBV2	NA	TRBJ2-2	CASTSGGLGTGELFF	TGTGCCAGCACCAGCGGGGGTCTAGGCACCGGGGAGCTGTTTTTT
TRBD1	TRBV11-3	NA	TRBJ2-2	CASSLEALGQGTGELFF	TGTGCCAGCAGCTTAGAAGCTTTGGGACAGGGCACCGGGGAGCTGTTTTTT
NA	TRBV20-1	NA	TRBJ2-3	CSALNTDTQYF	TGCAGTGCTCTAAACACAGATACGCAGTATTTT
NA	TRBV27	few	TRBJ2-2	CASSWGSTKTGELFF	TGTGCCAGCAGTTGGGGCTCTACGAAGACCGGGGAGCTGTTTTTT
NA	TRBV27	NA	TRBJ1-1	CASSLSWTENTEAFF	TGTGCCAGCAGTTTATCGTGGACAGAGAACACTGAAGCTTTCTTT
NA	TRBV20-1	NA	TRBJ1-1	CSARGGTEAFF	TGCAGTGCTAGGGGGGGCACTGAAGCTTTCTTT
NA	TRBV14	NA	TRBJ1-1	CASSQWAPGAEAFF	TGTGCCAGCAGCCAATGGGCGCCGGGGGCTGAAGCTTTCTTT
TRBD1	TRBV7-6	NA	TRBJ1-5	CASSSGQINQPQHF	TGTGCCAGCAGCTCGGGACAGATAAATCAGCCCCAGCATTTT
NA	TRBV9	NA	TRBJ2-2	CASSVGYSNTGELFF	TGTGCCAGCAGCGTAGGGTACTCGAACACCGGGGAGCTGTTTTTT
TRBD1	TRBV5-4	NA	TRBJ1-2	CASSPPGQGNTWFGYTF	TGTGCCAGCAGCCCACCGGGACAGGGGAATACATGGTTCGGCTACACCTTC
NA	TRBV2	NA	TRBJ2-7	CASSVRTVKVSEQYF	TGTGCCAGCAGCGTCCGAACAGTAAAAGTATCCGAGCAGTACTTC
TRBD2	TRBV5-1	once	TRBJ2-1	CASSLTSGGINEQFF	TGCGCCAGCAGCTTGACTAGCGGGGGTATAAATGAGCAGTTCTTC
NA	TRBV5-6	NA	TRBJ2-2	CASSPGGAFAGELFF	TGTGCCAGCAGCCCGGGGGGCGCTTTCGCCGGGGAGCTGTTTTTT
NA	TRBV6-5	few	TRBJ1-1	CASGGSSTEAFF	TGTGCCAGCGGGGGGTCGAGCACTGAAGCTTTCTTT
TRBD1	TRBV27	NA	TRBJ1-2	CASSLGQGALGYTF	TGTGCCAGCAGTTTGGGACAGGGGGCGCTTGGCTACACCTTC
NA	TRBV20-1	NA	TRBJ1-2	CSASDSYGYTF	TGCAGTGCTAGCGACAGCTATGGCTACACCTTC
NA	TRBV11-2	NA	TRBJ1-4	CASSLDLQGNEKLFF	TGTGCCAGCAGCTTAGATCTACAGGGTAATGAAAAACTGTTTTTT
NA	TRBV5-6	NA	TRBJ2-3	CASSPGHASVGRTQYF	TGTGCCAGCAGCCCGGGACATGCGTCAGTGGGTCGTACGCAGTATTTT
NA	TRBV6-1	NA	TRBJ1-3	CASSDLGQSGNTIYF	TGTGCCAGCAGTGATTTGGGGCAGTCTGGAAACACCATATATTTT
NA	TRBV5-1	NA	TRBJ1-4	CASSPGGGSEKLFF	TGCGCCAGCAGCCCGGGGGGGGGTTCCGAAAAACTGTTTTTT
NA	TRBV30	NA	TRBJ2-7	CAWNHGTSNPYEQYF	TGTGCCTGGAACCATGGGACATCAAACCCCTACGAGCAGTACTTC
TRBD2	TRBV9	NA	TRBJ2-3	CASSPYSGGVTDTQYF	TGTGCCAGCAGCCCTTATAGCGGGGGGGTCACAGATACGCAGTATTTT
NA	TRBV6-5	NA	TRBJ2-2	CASSFYTNTGELFF	TGTGCCAGCAGTTTCTATACGAACACCGGGGAGCTGTTTTTT
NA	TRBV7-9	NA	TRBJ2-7	CASSLGASDEQYF	TGTGCCAGCAGCTTAGGGGCTAGCGATGAGCAGTACTTC
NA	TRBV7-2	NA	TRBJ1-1	CASSPGQGSTEAFF	TGTGCCAGCAGTCCCGGGCAGGGTAGTACTGAAGCTTTCTTT
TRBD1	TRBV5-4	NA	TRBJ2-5	CASSLGQGAKETQYF	TGTGCCAGCAGCTTAGGTCAGGGGGCAAAAGAGACCCAGTACTTC
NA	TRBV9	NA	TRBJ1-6	CASSGNTGTNSPLHF	TGTGCCAGCAGCGGGAACACAGGGACCAATTCACCCCTCCACTTT
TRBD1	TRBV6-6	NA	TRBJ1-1	CASSYSLTGGGTEAFF	TGTGCCAGCAGTTACTCCTTAACAGGGGGCGGCACTGAAGCTTTCTTT
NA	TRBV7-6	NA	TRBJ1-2	CASSSGQHGYTF	TGTGCCAGCAGCTCAGGACAGCATGGCTACACCTTC
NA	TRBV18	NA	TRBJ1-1	CASSTIPKTEAFF	TGTGCCAGCTCTACTATTCCGAAGACTGAAGCTTTCTTT
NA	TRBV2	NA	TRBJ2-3	CASSGQARSTDTQYF	TGTGCCAGCAGTGGACAGGCCCGTAGCACAGATACGCAGTATTTT
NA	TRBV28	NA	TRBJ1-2	CASAGDGLGRPPNGYTF	TGTGCCAGCGCTGGTGACGGGCTCGGGAGGCCCCCAAATGGCTACACCTTC
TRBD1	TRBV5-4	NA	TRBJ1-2	CASSPAGTGLFPYTF	TGTGCCAGCAGCCCCGCGGGGACAGGACTTTTCCCCTACACCTTC